These T cell receptor beta chains were read from a single sample in a study of cytomegalovirus exposure and HLA in healthy donors. Profiling relied on immunoSEQ multiplex PCR, and the TCRdb table lists in-frame clones only, not all of them. The sample has roughly 120,000 clones; roughly 90% are singletons. Sequencing was done on a sample of PBMCs. These receptors were collected from a man younger than 40 in good health and CMV-seronegative. Each CDR3 is given with its conserved first and last residue. D genes are given only for firm matches. Not all rows give a size; the values are once, few, many and, for expanded clones, a class.

J gene: TRBJ2-7; clone size: -; V gene: TRBV5-4; D gene: -; CDR3 DNA: TGTGCCAGCAGCATCGCTAACCCCCCGTACGAGCAGTACTTC; CDR3 protein: CASSIANPPYEQYF
J gene: TRBJ1-3; clone size: -; V gene: TRBV9; D gene: -; CDR3 DNA: TGTGCCAGCAGCGTAAGGGGGTCTGGAAACACCATATATTTT; CDR3 protein: CASSVRGSGNTIYF
J gene: TRBJ1-5; clone size: -; V gene: TRBV7-2; D gene: TRBD1; CDR3 DNA: TGTGCCAGCAGCTTGGGGACAGGGTCAAATCAGCCCCAGCATTTT; CDR3 protein: CASSLGTGSNQPQHF
J gene: TRBJ1-2; clone size: -; V gene: TRBV29-1; D gene: -; CDR3 DNA: TGCAGCGGCCTGACACCTAACTATGGCTACACCTTC; CDR3 protein: CSGLTPNYGYTF
J gene: TRBJ2-7; clone size: -; V gene: TRBV14; D gene: -; CDR3 DNA: TGTGCCAGCAGCCAGCCGAGCCTATCCTGGGAGCAGTACTTC; CDR3 protein: CASSQPSLSWEQYF
J gene: TRBJ2-5; clone size: -; V gene: TRBV6-1; D gene: -; CDR3 DNA: TGTGCCAGCAGTGAAGCTCGCAGGTACCAAGAGACCCAGTACTTC; CDR3 protein: CASSEARRYQETQYF
J gene: TRBJ1-2; clone size: -; V gene: TRBV6-5; D gene: TRBD1; CDR3 DNA: TGTGCCAGCGGACAGGACGGCAACTATGGCTACACCTTC; CDR3 protein: CASGQDGNYGYTF
J gene: TRBJ2-5; clone size: -; V gene: TRBV11-2; D gene: TRBD2; CDR3 DNA: TGTGCCAGCAGCTTAGGGCTAGCGGGGGGACAAGAGACCCAGTACTTC; CDR3 protein: CASSLGLAGGQETQYF
J gene: TRBJ1-1; clone size: -; V gene: TRBV7-6; D gene: -; CDR3 DNA: TGTGCCAGCAGCAACGGGGGTAGAAACACTGAAGCTTTCTTT; CDR3 protein: CASSNGGRNTEAFF
J gene: TRBJ1-2; clone size: -; V gene: TRBV5-1; D gene: -; CDR3 DNA: TGCGCCAGCAGCTCAGGAGGAGGAAACTATGGCTACACCTTC; CDR3 protein: CASSSGGGNYGYTF
J gene: TRBJ2-7; clone size: -; V gene: TRBV27; D gene: TRBD2; CDR3 DNA: TGTGCCAGCAGTTTATTGCCAGGGACTAGCGGGGGAGGCGAGCAGTACTTC; CDR3 protein: CASSLLPGTSGGGEQYF
J gene: TRBJ2-1; clone size: -; V gene: TRBV7-3; D gene: TRBD2; CDR3 DNA: TGTGCCAGCTCTGGCGGGAGAGGGAGCTACAATGAGCAGTTCTTC; CDR3 protein: CASSGGRGSYNEQFF
J gene: TRBJ2-7; clone size: -; V gene: TRBV5-1; D gene: TRBD1; CDR3 DNA: TGCGCCAGCAGCCTTCTCGGACAGGGGGCTTACGAGCAGTACTTC; CDR3 protein: CASSLLGQGAYEQYF
J gene: TRBJ2-7; clone size: few; V gene: TRBV4-2; D gene: TRBD1; CDR3 DNA: TGTGCCAGCAGCCAAGCGGGACAGGGGGACTACGAGCAGTACTTC; CDR3 protein: CASSQAGQGDYEQYF
J gene: TRBJ1-1; clone size: few; V gene: TRBV11-2; D gene: TRBD1; CDR3 DNA: TGTGCCAGCAGCTTGGACAGGGACACTGAAGCTTTCTTT; CDR3 protein: CASSLDRDTEAFF
J gene: TRBJ2-5; clone size: -; V gene: TRBV4-2; D gene: TRBD2; CDR3 DNA: TGTGCCAGCAGCCCACTAGCGGGGGGGCCGGAGACCCAGTACTTC; CDR3 protein: CASSPLAGGPETQYF
J gene: TRBJ1-2; clone size: -; V gene: TRBV19; D gene: -; CDR3 DNA: TGTGCCAGTACTGCAGGGAGGGAAAATGGCTACACCTTC; CDR3 protein: CASTAGRENGYTF
J gene: TRBJ2-7; clone size: -; V gene: TRBV14; D gene: -; CDR3 DNA: TGTGCCAGCAGCCGGGAGGTGGGTGGATACTACGAGCAGTACTTC; CDR3 protein: CASSREVGGYYEQYF
J gene: TRBJ1-2; clone size: few; V gene: TRBV7-9; D gene: -; CDR3 DNA: TGTGCCAGCAGCTTAGGCGCGGGGGGGCACGGCTACACCTTC; CDR3 protein: CASSLGAGGHGYTF